Below are 25 T cell receptor beta chains sequenced from a single sample in a study of low-dose radiotherapy and immunotherapy resistance in tumors. TRAV and TRBV primers primed cDNA for both TCRalpha and TCRbeta. Both a constant-region primer and a V-primer adapter served to amplify TCRs across roughly 20 PCR cycles. Each CDR3 protein gets one entry after TCRdb re-called the reads with MiXCR. The sample includes over 65,000 distinct CDR3 sequences, 15% to 20% seen only once; the top ten take 2.8%. The time point denotes: before trial treatment. The sample was PBMCs, taken before treatment. All receptors derive from a male donor with prostate cancer.

This clonotype was seen repeatedly, ten times or more. The V and J genes are TRBV29-1 and TRBJ1-4, with a weak D call TRBD1 (5 bases). CDR1 and CDR2 (germline): SQVTM, ANQGSEA. CDR3 length: 13 amino acids. V was shortened by 7 bases and J by 2 bases, with 11 bases between the two germline ends. CDR3 in amino acids: CSGRDPTNEKLFF. The CDR3 bases are TGCAGCGGCCGGGACCCCACTAATGAAAAACTGTTTTTT.

This clonotype was counted ten times or more. This chain connects TRBV12-3 or TRBV12-4 to TRBJ1-5; 7 bases map to TRBD1. Trimming took 6 bases from V and 4 from J; bases not matched to a gene: 6. The CDR3 sequence is 14 residues long. The chain's CDR3 is CASSAGQLNQPQHF. As DNA, the CDR3 is TGTGCCAGCAGCGCGGGACAGCTGAATCAGCCCCAGCATTTT.

As to this clonotype: A far larger clone is off by one base, so a read error is likely. The genes are TRBV11-2 and TRBJ2-3; weak D call: TRBD2 (7 bases). Germline CDR1 reads SGHAT; CDR2 reads FQNNGV. The CDR3 is made up of 15 amino acids. CDR3 region: CTSSLGGAGTDTQYF. DNA of the CDR3: TGTACCAGCAGCTTGGGGGGGGCGGGCACAGATACGCAGTATTTT.

This clonotype occurred many times. The rearrangement uses TRBV7-9 and TRBJ2-3; D remains unclear. The CDR3 totals 14 residues. Trimming took 1 base from V and 3 from J, leaving 8 bases between them. CDR1 is SEHNR and CDR2 is FQNEAQ in the germline V gene (reference sequence). DNA for the CDR3: TGTGCCAGCAGCTTAGTCGATGGAACAGATACGCAGTATTTT. Its protein is CASSLVDGTDTQYF.

This clonotype appeared many times. The chain joins TRBV20-1 to TRBJ1-1; D is perhaps TRBD1 (6 bases). Germline V gives CDR1 DFQATT, CDR2 SNEGSKA (reference sequence). The V end lost 3 bases, the J end lost 4 bases, and 15 bases lay between the germline ends. The CDR3 extends over 14 amino acids. The CDR3 loop is CSASIPGGFTEAFF. CDR3 nucleotides: TGCAGTGCTAGTATTCCTGGGGGCTTCACTGAAGCTTTCTTT.

This clonotype was counted at least ten times. CDR3 amino acids: CASSLDSSRGYTF. The CDR3 DNA sequence: TGTGCCAGCAGCTTAGACTCGTCGAGAGGCTACACCTTC. The V and J genes are TRBV7-9 and TRBJ1-2; D is ambiguous. Germline CDR1 and CDR2: SEHNR and FQNEAQ (reference sequence). This CDR3 has 13 amino acids. V was cut by 1 base and J by 8 bases, with 11 bases left in between.

This clonotype was counted at least ten times. The V call is TRBV7-2, the J call TRBJ2-1; a weak D match, TRBD1 (6 bases). V was clipped by 3 bases and J by 8 bases, with 17 bases between them. Per germline, CDR1 SGHTA and CDR2 FQGNSA. The CDR3 sequence is 15 residues long. In nucleotides, the CDR3 is TGTGCCAGCAGCTTTGGGTGGGTCAAGGGGGATGAGCAGTTCTTC. As protein: CASSFGWVKGDEQFF.

This clonotype came up many times. This chain links TRBV5-1 with TRBJ2-1; D remains unclear. Germline loops: CDR1 SGHRS, CDR2 YFSETQ. The CDR3 extends over 16 amino acids. Trimming stripped 0 bases from V and 6 bases from J, with 16 bases between. The DNA for the CDR3 is TGCGCCAGCAGCTTGGACAGACCGGCTACGGGCAATGAGCAGTTCTTC. Encoded protein: CASSLDRPATGNEQFF.

This clonotype was detected ten times or more. The chain employs TRBV9 and TRBJ1-4; tentatively, D is TRBD1 (6 bases). The CDR3 extends over 14 amino acids. From germline, CDR1 is SGDLS and CDR2 YYNGEE. V was shortened by 7 bases and J by 5 bases, with 15 bases between the two germline ends. This CDR3 is CASAKDSQNEKLFF. CDR3 in DNA: TGTGCCAGCGCAAAGGACAGCCAGAATGAAAAACTGTTTTTT.

This clonotype was detected ten times or more. CDR3 bases: TGTGCCAGCAGTGAATCTCTAGCGGGGGGGCGTGAGTACTTC. Its protein is CASSESLAGGREYF. This chain uses TRBV2 with TRBJ2-5, with TRBD2 matching over 12 bases. The junction had 7 bases not matched to a gene; V was cut back by 2 bases and J by 12 bases. The germline V gene has CDR1 SNHLY and CDR2 FYNNEI. The CDR3 sequence is 14 residues long. Based on the CDR3 plus reference TRBV2 and TRBJ2-5, the full variable domain is EPEVTQTPSHQVTQMGQEVILRCVPISNHLYFYWYRQILGQKVEFLVSFYNNEISEKSEIFDDQFSVERPDGSNFTLKIRSTKLEDSAMYFCASSESLAGGREYFGPGTRLLVL.

This clonotype was observed many times. The genes are TRBV20-1 and TRBJ1-2; D ambiguous. The V gene's germline CDR1 is DFQATT and CDR2 SNEGSKA (reference sequence). CDR3 length: 14 residues. With 0 bases removed from V and 8 bases from J, the gap between germline ends came to 16 bases. CDR3: CSARDPSATGGYTF. As DNA, the CDR3 is TGCAGTGCTAGAGATCCGTCGGCCACGGGCGGCTACACCTTC.

This clonotype was recorded many times. The rearrangement joins TRBV4-2 to TRBJ2-3, with D unclear. Looked up from germline, CDR1 is LGHNA and CDR2 is YNFKEQ. The CDR3 is 13 residues long. Trimming took 4 bases from V and 1 from J, leaving 6 bases between them. CDR3 region: CASSPQRTDTQYF. CDR3 nucleotide sequence: TGTGCCAGCAGCCCCCAGCGCACAGATACGCAGTATTTT.

At least ten counts were recorded for this clonotype. This chain links TRBV19 with TRBJ2-1; D might be TRBD1 or TRBD2, each matching 5 bases. Germline V gives CDR1 LNHDA, CDR2 SQIVND (reference sequence). The germline V and J ends were trimmed by 2 bases and 0 bases, with 11 bases remaining between them. The CDR3 length is 16 residues. In DNA, the CDR3 is TGTGCCAGTAGTATACCTGGGGGTCCCTCCTACAATGAGCAGTTCTTC. Protein: CASSIPGGPSYNEQFF. The full variable domain, its missing parts supplied by reference TRBV19 and TRBJ2-1, is DGGITQSPKYLFRKEGQNVTLSCEQNLNHDAMYWYRQDPGQGLRLIYYSQIVNDFQKGDIAEGYSVSREKKESFPLTVTSAQKNPTAFYLCASSIPGGPSYNEQFFGPGTRLTVL.

This chain uses TRBV2 with TRBJ1-5; TRBD1 aligns across 7 bases. The V segment lost 6 bases and the J segment 3 bases; nucleotides outside the gene matches: 5. The CDR3 is 14 residues long. Looked up from germline, CDR1 is SNHLY and CDR2 is FYNNEI. In nucleotides, the CDR3 is TGTGCCAGCAGCCTGACAGGGTACAATCAGCCCCAGCATTTT. Its protein is CASSLTGYNQPQHF.

The table lists this clonotype with many counts. The chain combines TRBV2 with TRBJ1-4; perhaps TRBD1 as D (5 bases). The CDR3 spans 12 residues. Per germline, CDR1 SNHLY and CDR2 FYNNEI. The V gene lost 6 bases and the J gene lost 5 bases, with 7 bases spanning the gap. This chain's CDR3 is CASRGVNEKLFF. The CDR3 DNA reads TGTGCCAGCAGGGGGGTCAATGAAAAACTGTTTTTT.

This clonotype was found many times. The V and J genes are TRBV11-3 and TRBJ2-1; 15 nucleotides match TRBD2. This CDR3 contains 16 residues. In germline, CDR1 is SGHNT, CDR2 YENEEA. V lost 5 bases and J lost 6; bases outside the gene matches: 5. CDR3 residues: CASSTRTSGGVNEQFF. The CDR3 DNA sequence: TGTGCCAGCAGCACCCGGACTAGCGGGGGGGTCAATGAGCAGTTCTTC.

This clonotype was picked up many times. The chain uses TRBV12-3 or TRBV12-4 and TRBJ1-3, with D uncertain. Trimming cost V 7 bases and J 4 bases, with 20 bases left between them. This CDR3 has 16 amino acids. CDR3 in amino acids: CASMLGAPHSGNTIYF. The CDR3 DNA reads TGTGCCAGCATGCTCGGCGCTCCACATAGCGGAAACACCATATATTTT.

The sample holds many counts of this clonotype. The CDR3 DNA reads TGCGCCAGCAGCTTGGAAGTAGACAGGGGAAATTCACCCCTCCACTTT. Translated, it gives CASSLEVDRGNSPLHF. The V and J genes are TRBV5-1 and TRBJ1-6; 8 bases fit TRBD1. The CDR3 is 16 amino acids. V was clipped by 0 bases and J by 7 bases; unmatched bases: 6. CDR1 SGHRS and CDR2 YFSETQ come from the germline V gene.

This clonotype was seen repeatedly, ten times or more. The chain uses TRBV20-1 and TRBJ2-1, with D possibly matching TRBD2 (7 bases). This CDR3 region has 11 residues. Germline V gives CDR1 DFQATT, CDR2 SNEGSKA (reference sequence). Trimming removed 6 bases from V and 15 bases from J, with 18 bases in between. This CDR3 reads CSASVVGGGFF. The CDR3 DNA reads as TGCAGTGCCTCCGTGGTAGGGGGGGGGTTCTTC.

This clonotype showed up many times. CDR3 residues: CASSSPTTGKTEAFF. CDR3 DNA sequence: TGTGCCAGCAGCTCCCCGACAACAGGGAAGACTGAAGCTTTCTTT. This rearrangement joins TRBV13 to TRBJ1-1, with a weak D call TRBD1 (6 bases). The CDR3 spans 15 residues. Looked up from germline, CDR1 is PRHDT and CDR2 is FYEKMQ (reference sequence). Trimming shortened V by 4 bases and J by 5 bases, and 17 bases separated the two germline ends.

CDR3 region: CASSLALGSGANVLTF. DNA of the CDR3: TGTGCCAGCAGTTTAGCGCTCGGCTCTGGGGCCAACGTCCTGACTTTC. The V gene is TRBV12-3 or TRBV12-4, the J gene TRBJ2-6; D call uncertain. The CDR3 extends over 16 amino acids. V dropped 0 bases and J dropped 0 bases, with 6 bases sitting between them.

At least ten counts were recorded for this clonotype. The J gene is TRBJ2-2, the V gene TRBV18, with 8 bases matching TRBD1. This CDR3 spans 18 amino acids. The V gene end was trimmed by 3 bases and the J gene end by 0 bases; junction bases not matched to a gene: 9. From germline, CDR1 is KGHSH and CDR2 LQKENI. The CDR3 DNA follows: TGTGCCAGCTCACCTGTCGGGACAGGTCTCGCGAACACCGGGGAGCTGTTTTTT. It yields the protein CASSPVGTGLANTGELFF.

This clonotype occurred a few times. The J gene is TRBJ2-7, the V gene TRBV5-6; maybe TRBD1 (6 bases). V was cut by 5 bases and J by 1 base, with 16 bases left in between. In germline, CDR1 is SGHDT, CDR2 YYEEEE. CDR3 size: 15 residues. The CDR3 DNA sequence: TGTGCCAGCAGGCGAATGGACAGTACTTCCTACGAGCAGTACTTC. Its protein is CASRRMDSTSYEQYF.

The rearrangement links TRBV7-2 to TRBJ1-3; maybe TRBD1 (6 bases). The germline gives CDR1 SGHTA, CDR2 FQGNSA. Trimming cost V 5 bases and J 3 bases, with 8 bases left between them. The CDR3 consists of 13 residues. In nucleotides, the CDR3 is TGTGCCAGCAGCCAGGGGTATGGAAACACCATATATTTT. It specifies CASSQGYGNTIYF.

This clonotype was seen many times. The J gene is TRBJ2-7, the V gene TRBV10-3; perhaps TRBD2 as D (6 bases). CDR1 and CDR2 (germline): ENHRY, SYGVKD. With 11 bases removed from V and 2 bases from J, the gap between germline ends came to 13 bases. The CDR3 consists of 12 residues. CDR3 loop: CASRDSTYEQYF. For the CDR3, the DNA is TGTGCCTCCCGGGACTCCACCTACGAGCAGTACTTC.